This TCR beta chain comes out of a study of CD8 T cells in ankylosing spondylitis. General study results and limits: Roughly eight highly homologous variants formed a TCR beta motif that appeared characteristic of ankylosing spondylitis blood. A subset of motif variants has previously been described in the synovial fluid and blood of reactive arthritis.

The V end was cut by 4 bases, the J end by 5 bases, with 9 bases between. Germline loops: CDR1 SQVTM, CDR2 ANQGSEA. The CDR3 spans 12 residues. This clonotype was detected many times. Its antigen is still unknown. Quantitative 5'-RACE with molecular barcodes was used to make the TCR beta libraries. TCRdb ran MiXCR on the 5' RACE reads and lists one entry per CDR3 protein. This sample has about 220,000 distinct CDR3 sequences, with 5.5% to 7.5% found just once. Sequenced material: blood, either unsorted or a sorted T cell fraction (not recorded which). The source of this sequence is a male donor with ankylosing spondylitis. The chain combines TRBV29-1 with TRBJ2-1, with D perhaps being TRBD1 or TRBD2 (5 bases each). CDR3 DNA sequence: TGCAGCGTTGCCGGGACCCACAATGAGCAGTTCTTC. It encodes CSVAGTHNEQFF.